Only a few counts were recorded for the clone carrying this TCR beta chain. Its antigen remains unidentified. One entry per CDR3 protein, called by TCRdb with MiXCR from the 5' RACE reads. The table has hundreds of thousands of distinct CDR3 sequences, about 14% seen once. These data come from a study of T cells after yellow fever vaccination. Findings and caveats of the study: Abundant bulk-population clonotypes could contaminate the FACS-sorted repertoires. A large majority of primary-vaccination clones showed up again after the booster (under 98% CD4, almost 90% CD8).

The source is a man aged 25 to 45 who received the YFV17D yellow fever vaccine. Here the sequenced sample was PBMCs, taken on the day of the yellow fever booster vaccination.

The CDR3 nucleotides read TGTGCCAGCAGTGGGGGGTACACTGAAGCTTTCTTT. Protein sequence: CASSGGYTEAFF. The V gene is TRBV28, the J gene TRBJ1-1; TRBD1 might be the D (5 bases). Trimming removed 5 bases from V and 3 bases from J, with 7 bases in between. CDR1 and CDR2 from the germline V gene are MDHEN and SYDVKM. The CDR3 extends over 12 amino acids.